The 20 T cell receptor beta chains below were found in one sample sequenced in a study of cytomegalovirus exposure and HLA in healthy donors. Measured with immunoSEQ multiplex PCR; TCRdb has only the in-frame clones, and not every one. In the table there are approximately 200,000 clones, around four fifths of which are singletons. The sample was PBMCs. These TCRs come from a man aged 18 to 30 in good health and CMV-seropositive.

The chain combines TRBV27 with TRBJ1-5; D is ambiguous. Trimming stripped 6 bases from V and 2 bases from J, with 14 bases between. This CDR3 region has 15 residues. CDR1 and CDR2 from the germline V gene are MNHEY and SMNVEV (reference sequence). CDR3 residues: CASRWSGDGNQPQHF. The CDR3 DNA reads as TGTGCCAGCAGGTGGTCGGGAGATGGCAATCAGCCCCAGCATTTT.

V is TRBV7-2 and J is TRBJ2-5, with 9 bases lining up with TRBD2. CDR1 SGHTA and CDR2 FQGNSA come from the germline V gene. The CDR3 contains 17 residues. V shed 5 bases and J 5 bases; nucleotides not matched to a gene: 15. Here the CDR3 reads CASSPWFDSGSTETQYF. The CDR3, as DNA: TGTGCCAGCAGCCCATGGTTTGATAGCGGGAGTACTGAGACCCAGTACTTC. Drawing the rest from reference TRBV7-2 and TRBJ2-5, the complete variable domain is GAGVSQSPSNKVTEKGKDVELRCDPISGHTALYWYRQSLGQGLEFLIYFQGNSAPDKSGLPSDRFSAERTGGSVSTLTIQRTQQEDSAVYLCASSPWFDSGSTETQYFGPGTRLLVL.

This clone was observed a single time. The chain recombines TRBV30 with TRBJ1-4, with 9 bases identical to TRBD1. After removal of 3 bases from V and 5 bases from J, the junction contained 7 bases not matched to a gene. Germline V lookup: CDR1 GTSNPN, CDR2 SVGIG (reference sequence). The CDR3 is 15 residues long. In nucleotides, the CDR3 is TGTGCCTGGAGCGCCGGGGGGACAGGGAATGAAAAACTGTTTTTT. It specifies CAWSAGGTGNEKLFF.

This clone was seen a few times. The chain links TRBV5-1 to TRBJ2-1; D is possibly TRBD2 (6 bases). Trimming took 5 bases from V and 0 from J, leaving 9 bases between them. CDR3 length: 14 residues. Germline CDR1 and CDR2: SGHRS and YFSETQ. CDR3 DNA sequence: TGCGCCAGCAGGTCGGAGGGCTCCTACAATGAGCAGTTCTTC. Translation gives CASRSEGSYNEQFF.

As regards this clone: The identical CDR3 is also encoded by other nucleotide sequences in the sample. The rearrangement joins TRBV6-5 to TRBJ2-2, with D possibly being TRBD1 (6 bases). Looked up from germline, CDR1 is MNHEY and CDR2 is SVGAGI. The CDR3 extends over 12 amino acids. V was shortened by 5 bases and J by 5 bases, with 6 bases between the two germline ends. The CDR3 coding sequence is TGTGCCAGCAGTAGGGGGACCGGGGAGCTGTTTTTT. Amino acid sequence: CASSRGTGELFF.

V usage is TRBV6-4 and J usage is TRBJ1-2; unclear D gene. V was trimmed by 2 bases and J by 5 bases, leaving 21 bases between them. Germline CDR1 is MRHNA and CDR2 is SNTAGT. The CDR3 has 17 amino acids. Here the CDR3 reads CASSDRARGGDMYGYTF. DNA of the CDR3: TGTGCCAGCAGTGACCGGGCCCGAGGAGGAGATATGTATGGCTACACCTTC.

The chain joins TRBV15 to TRBJ2-5; 10 nucleotides agree with TRBD2. This CDR3 spans 16 amino acids. Germline CDR1 reads LNHNV; CDR2 reads YYDKDF (reference sequence). The ends lost 4 bases at V and 4 bases at J; junction bases unmatched: 9. Here the CDR3 reads CATSTPAGGPLETQYF. The CDR3 DNA is TGTGCCACCAGCACCCCAGCGGGAGGGCCTCTAGAGACCCAGTACTTC. The full variable domain, its missing parts supplied by reference TRBV15 and TRBJ2-5, is DAMVIQNPRYQVTQFGKPVTLSCSQTLNHNVMYWYQQKSSQAPKLLFHYYDKDFNNEADTPDNFQSRRPNTSFCFLDIRSPGLGDTAMYLCATSTPAGGPLETQYFGPGTRLLVL.

V and J are TRBV27 and TRBJ2-7, with 14 positions matching TRBD2. In germline, CDR1 is MNHEY, CDR2 SMNVEV (reference sequence). J gave up 2 bases and V 6 bases, and 6 bases lay outside the gene matches. This CDR3 region has 16 residues. The CDR3 DNA is TGTGCCAGCAGAAGGGGACTAGCGGGGGTCGCCTACGAGCAGTACTTC. Amino acid sequence: CASRRGLAGVAYEQYF.

The chain employs TRBV27 and TRBJ2-1; the D gene is possibly TRBD2 (5 bases). Deletions cut 7 bases from V and 6 bases from J, with 10 bases between. The CDR3 loop spans 12 amino acids. Germline CDR1 reads MNHEY; CDR2 reads SMNVEV (reference sequence). CDR3 region: CASTRGGNEQFF. In DNA, the CDR3 is TGTGCCAGCACTCGGGGTGGCAATGAGCAGTTCTTC.

V usage is TRBV28 and J usage is TRBJ2-7, with D possibly matching TRBD1 (5 bases). Trimming shortened V by 5 bases and J by 1 base, and 15 bases separated the two germline ends. Germline values: CDR1 MDHEN, CDR2 SYDVKM. This CDR3 contains 15 residues. The CDR3 nucleotides read TGTGCCAGCAGTACCCCGATGGGGCCGTCCTACGAGCAGTACTTC. Amino acid sequence: CASSTPMGPSYEQYF.

The J gene is TRBJ2-6, the V gene TRBV7-8; TRBD1 aligns across 7 bases. Germline V gene data show CDR1 as SGHVS and CDR2 as FQNEAQ. The CDR3 is 18 residues long. J was trimmed by 0 bases and V by 5 bases; bases with no gene match: 10. The CDR3 nucleotides are TGTGCCAGCAGCCCCCGCCACAGGGGATCCTCTGGGGCCAACGTCCTGACTTTC. It encodes CASSPRHRGSSGANVLTF. Filled out from reference TRBV7-8 and TRBJ2-6, the complete variable domain reads GAGVSQSPRYKVAKRGQDVALRCDPISGHVSLFWYQQALGQGPEFLTYFQNEAQLDKSGLPSDRFFAERPEGSVSTLKIQRTQQEDSAVYLCASSPRHRGSSGANVLTFGAGSRLTVL.

The V and J genes are TRBV11-3 and TRBJ2-1, with 7 bases matching TRBD1. The CDR3 contains 15 residues. Germline V gives CDR1 SGHNT, CDR2 YENEEA. The V gene end was trimmed by 5 bases and the J gene end by 6 bases; junction bases not matched to a gene: 10. The CDR3 loop is CASSLTGTEVNEQFF. CDR3 bases: TGTGCCAGCAGCCTAACCGGGACAGAAGTCAATGAGCAGTTCTTC.

The chain has TRBV28 and TRBJ1-1, with 7 positions matching TRBD1. The CDR3 loop spans 15 amino acids. The V and J ends lost 4 bases and 5 bases, in that order; junction bases with no gene match: 10. The germline CDR1 and CDR2 sequences are MDHEN and SYDVKM. CDR3 sequence: CASSSRQGLRTEAFF. The CDR3 bases are TGTGCCAGCAGTTCGCGACAGGGATTAAGGACTGAAGCTTTCTTT. Based on the CDR3 plus reference TRBV28 and TRBJ1-1, the full variable domain is DVKVTQSSRYLVKRTGEKVFLECVQDMDHENMFWYRQDPGLGLRLIYFSYDVKMKEKGDIPEGYSVSREKKERFSLILESASTNQTSMYLCASSSRQGLRTEAFFGQGTRLTVV.

This CDR3 is CASSPHRTSGVPPKYF. The CDR3 bases are TGTGCCAGCAGTCCACACCGGACTAGCGGGGTCCCCCCGAAGTATTTT. The V gene is TRBV25-1, the J gene TRBJ2-3; TRBD2 agrees at 12 bases. Germline-derived CDR1 and CDR2 are MGHDK and SYGVNS. The CDR3 is made up of 16 amino acids. J lost 13 bases, V lost 5 bases, and 16 bases had no gene match. The full variable domain, its missing parts supplied by reference TRBV25-1 and TRBJ2-3, is EADIYQTPRYLVIGTGKKITLECSQTMGHDKMYWYQQDPGMELHLIHYSYGVNSTEKGDLSSESTVSRIRTEHFPLTLESARPSHTSQYLCASSPHRTSGVPPKYFGPGTRLTVL.

The chain employs TRBV27 and TRBJ2-2; perhaps TRBD2 as D (5 bases). CDR1 MNHEY and CDR2 SMNVEV come from the germline V gene (reference sequence). The V and J ends lost 6 bases and 3 bases respectively, with 26 bases between them. CDR3 length: 19 amino acids. The CDR3 DNA follows: TGTGCCAGCAGGCCCACCTTATATCGTCGGGGTGGGGACACCGGGGAGCTGTTTTTT. Its translation is CASRPTLYRRGGDTGELFF.

The rearrangement joins TRBV7-2 to TRBJ1-2; maybe TRBD1 (6 bases). This CDR3 has 14 residues. Trimming left V 0 bases short and J 6 bases short, with 11 bases between. The germline CDR1 and CDR2 sequences are SGHTA and FQGNSA. CDR3 sequence: CASSLAGGADGYTF. For the CDR3, the DNA is TGTGCCAGCAGCTTAGCTGGGGGGGCCGATGGCTACACCTTC.

This rearrangement joins TRBV19 to TRBJ1-1; perhaps TRBD1 as D (6 bases). The V end was cut by 6 bases, the J end by 2 bases, with 13 bases between. Germline CDR1 reads LNHDA; CDR2 reads SQIVND (reference sequence). CDR3 length: 14 amino acids. This chain's CDR3 is CASSGTILNTEAFF. The CDR3 DNA reads TGTGCCAGTAGCGGGACAATACTAAACACTGAAGCTTTCTTT.

The rearrangement uses TRBV7-2 and TRBJ2-1; tentative D call: TRBD2 (5 bases). The germline CDR1 and CDR2 sequences are SGHTA and FQGNSA. V was shortened by 7 bases and J by 5 bases, with 12 bases between the two germline ends. The CDR3 is made up of 13 amino acids. As DNA, the CDR3 is TGTGCCAGCACTGGTGGGAGCAACAATGAGCAGTTCTTC. It codes for CASTGGSNNEQFF.

V and J are TRBV30 and TRBJ1-4; 11 positions match TRBD1. Germline V lookup: CDR1 GTSNPN, CDR2 SVGIG (reference sequence). This CDR3 is 13 amino acids long. J lost 6 bases, V lost 4 bases, and 1 base had no gene match. The CDR3 nucleotides are TGTGCCTGGAAGGACAGGGGGCATGAAAAACTGTTTTTT. This translates into CAWKDRGHEKLFF.

The chain has TRBV28 and TRBJ2-6; the D is unclear. The length of the CDR3 is 14 residues. Trimming removed 5 bases at V and 4 bases at J, with 9 bases between. From germline, CDR1 is MDHEN and CDR2 SYDVKM. CDR3 bases: TGTGCCAGCAGTCTGTACTCAGGGGCCAACGTCCTGACTTTC. Translating gives CASSLYSGANVLTF.